This is a list of T cell receptor beta chains from one sample in a study of beta chain features in type 1 diabetes. Libraries were prepared by immunoSEQ multiplex PCR; TCRdb keeps only in-frame clonotypes and omits some of them. The table includes a few hundred thousand clones, about 11% detected once. What was sequenced was naive CD4+ T cells from blood. All receptors come from a woman in her twenties or thirties in good health. Both conserved end residues are part of each CDR3. The D gene is left open where the match is weak. Expanded clones get a size class; other rows say once, few or many, or leave the size out.

>TRBJ2-7|TRBV6-6|few|.
CASSYLSSLASNNF
TGTGCCAGCAGTTACCTTTCGTCGCTGGCTAGCAACAACTTC
>TRBJ2-2|TRBV5-4|.|.
CASSLGQAPNTGELFF
TGTGCCAGCAGCTTGGGGCAGGCCCCGAACACCGGGGAGCTGTTTTTT
>TRBJ1-2|TRBV14|few|.
CASSQEGGSTNYGYTF
TGTGCCAGCAGCCAAGAAGGAGGGTCCACCAACTATGGCTACACCTTC
>TRBJ2-7|TRBV19|few|TRBD2
CASSNQLAGGVYEQYF
TGTGCCAGTAGTAACCAACTAGCGGGAGGCGTCTACGAGCAGTACTTC
>TRBJ1-5|TRBV15|few|TRBD1
CATSRDRTGGDQPQHF
TGTGCCACCAGCAGAGATCGGACAGGAGGCGATCAGCCCCAGCATTTT
>TRBJ2-1|TRBV7-3|few|TRBD1
CASSFQSTGEQFF
TGTGCCAGCAGCTTTCAGTCGACAGGGGAGCAGTTCTTC
>TRBJ1-5|TRBV19|.|.
CASSLDILIQPQHF
TGTGCCAGTAGTCTGGACATATTGATTCAGCCCCAGCATTTT
>TRBJ2-1|TRBV16|few|TRBD2
CASSQWDSGVYNEQFF
TGTGCCAGCAGCCAATGGGATAGCGGGGTGTACAATGAGCAGTTCTTC
>TRBJ2-1|TRBV18|few|.
CASSPPQGYEQFF
TGTGCCAGCTCACCTCCTCAGGGCTATGAGCAGTTCTTC
>TRBJ2-1|TRBV4-3|.|TRBD2
CASSHKRTSGMVEQFF
TGCGCCAGCAGCCACAAAAGGACTAGCGGGATGGTTGAGCAGTTCTTC
>TRBJ2-5|TRBV7-3|few|TRBD2
CASSTGGEETQYF
TGTGCCAGCAGCACGGGGGGGGAAGAGACCCAGTACTTC
>TRBJ2-5|TRBV30|few|.
CAWSLAGLEETQYF
TGTGCCTGGTCTCTGGCGGGGTTGGAAGAGACCCAGTACTTC
>TRBJ1-2|TRBV30|few|.
CAWNLGGVNYGYTF
TGTGCCTGGAATCTGGGGGGGGTTAACTATGGCTACACCTTC
>TRBJ1-5|TRBV2|.|TRBD1
CASSGGQGSNQPQHF
TGTGCCAGCAGTGGAGGACAGGGAAGTAATCAGCCCCAGCATTTT
>TRBJ2-3|TRBV18|few|TRBD1
CASSRDREDTQYF
TGTGCCAGCTCAAGAGACAGGGAGGATACGCAGTATTTT
>TRBJ2-1|TRBV30|.|.
CAWSVLGLFTNEQFF
TGTGCCTGGAGTGTACTTGGTCTTTTTACGAATGAGCAGTTCTTC
>TRBJ1-2|TRBV30|.|.
CAWNIGQWNYGYTF
TGTGCCTGGAACATCGGACAGTGGAACTATGGCTACACCTTC
>TRBJ2-3|TRBV18|.|.
CASSPGQSDTQYF
TGTGCCAGCTCACCAGGACAATCAGATACGCAGTATTTT
>TRBJ1-2|TRBV11-1|few|.
CASSLGGDSYGYTF
TGTGCCAGCAGCTTAGGAGGAGACAGCTATGGCTACACCTTC
>TRBJ2-7|TRBV13|.|.
CASSLGRQGQLYEQYF
TGTGCCAGCAGCTTAGGCAGGCAGGGGCAACTCTACGAGCAGTACTTC
>TRBJ1-2|TRBV4-2|few|.
CASSQEENGWAYGYTF
TGTGCCAGCAGCCAAGAAGAAAACGGCTGGGCGTATGGCTACACCTTC
>TRBJ2-3|TRBV25-1|.|.
CASSLTDTQYF
TGTGCCAGCAGCCTTACAGATACGCAGTATTTT
>TRBJ1-5|TRBV5-4|.|TRBD1
CAGSFGQEKTQHF
TGTGCCGGCAGTTTTGGACAGGAGAAAACCCAGCATTTT
>TRBJ2-5|TRBV25-1|few|.
CASSIDQGGETQYF
TGTGCCAGCAGTATCGATCAGGGGGGAGAGACCCAGTACTTC
>TRBJ1-2|TRBV5-8|.|TRBD1
CASSRTGAGYGYTF
TGTGCCAGCAGCCGGACAGGGGCGGGCTATGGCTACACCTTC
>TRBJ1-5|TRBV28|.|TRBD1
CASSLWFGTGKNQPQHF
TGTGCCAGCAGTTTATGGTTTGGGACAGGGAAGAATCAGCCCCAGCATTTT
>TRBJ2-6|TRBV4-3|.|.
CASSPAPPSGANVLTF
TGCGCCAGCAGCCCCGCGCCCCCGTCTGGGGCCAACGTCCTGACTTTC
>TRBJ2-5|TRBV15|.|TRBD2
CATSRVLAGETQYF
TGTGCCACCAGCAGAGTCCTAGCGGGAGAGACCCAGTACTTC
>TRBJ2-2|TRBV7-6|.|.
CASSLAPGAGGELFF
TGTGCCAGCAGCTTAGCTCCAGGGGCTGGCGGGGAGCTGTTTTTT
>TRBJ1-5|TRBV7-2|.|.
CASSSRDLGSNQPQHF
TGTGCCAGCAGCTCCCGGGACTTGGGGAGCAATCAGCCCCAGCATTTT
>TRBJ2-1|TRBV15|.|TRBD2
CATSRMVGEGSYNEQFF
TGTGCCACCAGCAGAATGGTCGGGGAGGGATCCTACAATGAGCAGTTCTTC
>TRBJ1-5|TRBV19|few|TRBD1
CASSITGDQPQHF
TGTGCCAGTAGTATTACAGGGGACCAGCCCCAGCATTTT
>TRBJ2-2|TRBV21-1|.|.
CASSKALRAGTGELFF
TGTGCCAGCAGCAAAGCGCTGAGGGCCGGCACCGGGGAGCTGTTTTTT
>TRBJ2-1|TRBV4-1|.|TRBD2
CASSQDLGLAGRNNEQFF
TGCGCCAGCAGCCAAGATTTGGGACTAGCGGGGAGGAACAATGAGCAGTTCTTC
>TRBJ2-7|TRBV7-9|.|TRBD2
CASSLVPSGIYEQYF
TGTGCCAGCAGCTTAGTTCCTAGCGGCATCTACGAGCAGTACTTC
>TRBJ2-1|TRBV10-3|few|.
CAISESTRNEQFF
TGTGCCATCAGTGAGTCCACTAGGAATGAGCAGTTCTTC
>TRBJ2-3|TRBV7-9|.|TRBD1
CASSSGQGTDTQYF
TGTGCCAGCAGCTCAGGACAGGGGACAGATACGCAGTATTTT
>TRBJ2-3|TRBV10-3|.|.
CATRLTGQADTQYF
TGTGCCACTCGGTTGACAGGTCAGGCGGATACGCAGTATTTT
>TRBJ1-4|TRBV4-3|few|TRBD1
CASSQDSGGEEKLFF
TGCGCCAGCAGCCAAGATTCAGGGGGCGAAGAAAAACTGTTTTTT
>TRBJ2-5|TRBV28|few|.
CASSLIGGRGETQYF
TGTGCCAGCAGTTTAATCGGGGGGCGAGGAGAGACCCAGTACTTC
>TRBJ2-7|TRBV30|few|TRBD1
CAWRGGQGSLYEQYF
TGTGCCTGGAGGGGAGGACAGGGGAGTCTCTACGAGCAGTACTTC
>TRBJ2-3|TRBV7-3|.|TRBD2
CASSLGLAGSRDTQYF
TGTGCCAGCAGCCTAGGACTAGCGGGGTCGCGGGATACGCAGTATTTT
>TRBJ2-1|TRBV30|.|TRBD1
CAWSETGPFGNEQFF
TGTGCCTGGAGTGAGACAGGGCCCTTCGGGAATGAGCAGTTCTTC
>TRBJ2-7|TRBV28|.|.
CASSLASSFSYEQYF
TGTGCCAGCAGTTTGGCCAGTTCCTTCTCCTACGAGCAGTACTTC
>TRBJ2-5|TRBV18|.|.
CASSPLIGAEETQYF
TGTGCCAGCTCACCACTAATAGGGGCAGAAGAGACCCAGTACTTC